The clone carrying this T cell receptor (beta chain) was detected only a few times. Donors in Cohort 3 counted as recovered after two negative PCRs, clearance, or symptom resolution. This sample is drawn from a study of blood T cell repertoires in COVID-19. For the study at large: Donors in the United States, Italy and Spain gave samples during acute or convalescent COVID-19.

This CDR3 is 14 amino acids long. The V and J ends lost 6 bases and 5 bases respectively, with 17 bases between them. CDR1 is KGHSH and CDR2 is LQKENI in the germline V gene. Some clones are missing from TCRdb's copy, which holds only in-frame ones; the method was immunoSEQ multiplex PCR. The top ten hold around 3.6% of the sample, which has roughly 230,000 clones, 80% to 85% seen once. The sequencing input was PBMCs or T cells enriched from blood (not recorded which). The sequence derives from a man aged 50 or older who had recovered from COVID-19. The chain employs TRBV18 and TRBJ2-7; perhaps TRBD1 as D (6 bases). The DNA for the CDR3 is TGTGCCAGCTCTCGCTCCGGACAGAACAACGAGCAGTACTTC. This translates into CASSRSGQNNEQYF.